This TCR beta chain was captured in a study of shared clonotypes between healthy human individuals. Data came from immunoSEQ multiplex PCR; TCRdb stores just in-frame clones and leaves some out. This sample yields about 1.5 million clones, of which 98% are seen a single time; 0.4% to 0.45% belongs to the top ten. Whole-study findings and limits: Naive subsets generally had larger estimated richness than memory subsets.

About this clone itself: Its antigen is not identified.

CDR3 length: 16 residues. The J segment lost 7 bases and the V segment lost 3 bases, leaving 10 bases of the junction unmatched. Germline CDR1 is MDHEN and CDR2 is SYDVKM. Sequencing was done on a sample of naive CD4+ T cells sorted from blood. Subset described: CD45RA+ positively selected. The J gene is TRBJ2-1, the V gene TRBV28, with TRBD2 matching 9 bases. The source of this sequence is a man aged 25 to 40 in good health. The CDR3 bases are TGTGCCAGCAGTTTGAATAGCGGGAGCGGGCCGAATGAGCAGTTCTTC. Residues: CASSLNSGSGPNEQFF.